A selection of T cell receptor beta chains follows, all from one sample in a study of T cells in Graves' hyperthyroidism and ophthalmopathy. TCRdb called the multiplex PCR reads again in MiXCR, with one record for every CDR3 protein. Here the sample spans 550,000 to 650,000 distinct CDR3 sequences, roughly 15% being singletons. Sequenced: blood. These receptors all come from a woman between 40 and 50 years old with Graves' hyperthyroidism. The conserved cysteine and the conserved F or W are not part of the CDR3 here. Size is stated for part of the rows, as once, few or many counts, or as a class when the clone is expanded.

clone_size: few; j_call: TRBJ2-2; v_call: TRBV2; cdr3_aa: ASTGRANTGELF
clone_size: many; j_call: TRBJ2-3; v_call: TRBV12-5; cdr3_aa: ASGFSGSTDTQY
clone_size: many; j_call: TRBJ2-7; v_call: TRBV28; cdr3_aa: ASSLGGGHQTQDGYEQY
clone_size: NA; j_call: TRBJ2-7; v_call: TRBV28; cdr3_aa: ASSLCCQGWFEQY
clone_size: many; j_call: TRBJ2-1; v_call: TRBV6-1; cdr3_aa: ASSGQDRGDEQF
clone_size: many; j_call: TRBJ1-1; v_call: TRBV30; cdr3_aa: AWTRGFAEAF
clone_size: many; j_call: TRBJ2-3; v_call: TRBV7-3; cdr3_aa: ASSAAGLSTDTQY
clone_size: many; j_call: TRBJ2-5; v_call: TRBV6-1; cdr3_aa: ASSEPGLVRY
clone_size: NA; j_call: TRBJ1-1; v_call: TRBV12-3/TRBV12-4; cdr3_aa: ASRQGPVNTEAF
clone_size: many; j_call: TRBJ2-1; v_call: TRBV6-1; cdr3_aa: ASGGTGESSYNEQF
clone_size: few; j_call: TRBJ1-2; v_call: TRBV4-2; cdr3_aa: ASSQDLRSFEGYT
clone_size: few; j_call: TRBJ2-1; v_call: TRBV6-1; cdr3_aa: ASSDTSGRGNEQF
clone_size: many; j_call: TRBJ2-7; v_call: TRBV7-9; cdr3_aa: ASSPGLVGGEQY
clone_size: NA; j_call: TRBJ1-2; v_call: TRBV30; cdr3_aa: AWTSIGGGTGGGYT
clone_size: NA; j_call: TRBJ2-1; v_call: TRBV4-1; cdr3_aa: ASSYGKDSSYNEQF
clone_size: many; j_call: TRBJ2-1; v_call: TRBV20-1; cdr3_aa: SATQQRGYNEQF
clone_size: many; j_call: TRBJ2-7; v_call: TRBV10-3; cdr3_aa: AISAREVSYEQY
clone_size: NA; j_call: TRBJ2-1; v_call: TRBV5-1; cdr3_aa: ASSLAGLDERF
clone_size: many; j_call: TRBJ2-7; v_call: TRBV13; cdr3_aa: ASSLGGSSLYEQY
clone_size: NA; j_call: TRBJ2-1; v_call: TRBV5-1; cdr3_aa: ASSLAGGSGNEQF
clone_size: many; j_call: TRBJ1-1; v_call: TRBV7-8; cdr3_aa: ASSLFQTDTEAF
clone_size: NA; j_call: TRBJ1-6; v_call: TRBV28; cdr3_aa: ASSPQGYSPLH
clone_size: few; j_call: TRBJ2-5; v_call: TRBV12-3/TRBV12-4; cdr3_aa: ASSLGGPQETQY
clone_size: many; j_call: TRBJ1-2; v_call: TRBV12-3/TRBV12-4; cdr3_aa: ASSPGAYGYT
clone_size: few; j_call: TRBJ1-4; v_call: TRBV3-1; cdr3_aa: ASSQEGGNEKLF
clone_size: NA; j_call: TRBJ1-2; v_call: TRBV4-1; cdr3_aa: ASSQGQGVNYGYT
clone_size: NA; j_call: TRBJ2-7; v_call: TRBV3-1; cdr3_aa: ASSQVAGQGYEQY
clone_size: NA; j_call: TRBJ2-3; v_call: TRBV20-1; cdr3_aa: SAKTGGVLDTQY
clone_size: NA; j_call: TRBJ2-7; v_call: TRBV30; cdr3_aa: AWSLGTSGRSYEQY
clone_size: NA; j_call: TRBJ1-3; v_call: TRBV20-1; cdr3_aa: SARGIGARNTIY
clone_size: many; j_call: TRBJ2-3; v_call: TRBV24-1; cdr3_aa: ATSDRYPGEGTDTQY
clone_size: many; j_call: TRBJ2-7; v_call: TRBV27; cdr3_aa: ASSLWAGGPRYEQY
clone_size: NA; j_call: TRBJ2-3; v_call: TRBV29-1; cdr3_aa: SGGAGDTQY
clone_size: few; j_call: TRBJ1-5; v_call: TRBV5-5; cdr3_aa: ASSIEGSDNQPQH
clone_size: NA; j_call: TRBJ1-6; v_call: TRBV6-1; cdr3_aa: ASSEALPGSSYNSPLH
clone_size: many; j_call: TRBJ2-1; v_call: TRBV11-2; cdr3_aa: ASIPSGGLRNEQF
clone_size: many; j_call: TRBJ1-3; v_call: TRBV30; cdr3_aa: AWSVSSGNTIY
clone_size: many; j_call: TRBJ2-7; v_call: TRBV3-1; cdr3_aa: ASSQVSSMGEQY
clone_size: many; j_call: TRBJ2-2; v_call: TRBV20-1; cdr3_aa: SAMGSNTGELF
clone_size: many; j_call: TRBJ2-7; v_call: TRBV20-1; cdr3_aa: SANRGTSGRYEQY